The 8 T cell receptor beta chains below all came from one sample that was sequenced in a study of CD4+ T cells in melanoma. Method: immunoSEQ multiplex PCR; TCRdb's copy keeps in-frame clones and lacks some. Of approximately 110,000 clones listed, around 92% are singletons. What was sequenced was peripheral blood. The receptor source for this set is a human donor with melanoma.

The chain has TRBV7-3 and TRBJ2-1; D perhaps matches TRBD2 (6 bases). Germline V gives CDR1 SGHTA, CDR2 FQGTGA. Trimming removed 0 bases from V and 0 bases from J, with 12 bases in between. The CDR3 is 17 amino acids. CDR3 coding DNA: TGTGCCAGCAGCTTAACGGGGGGTGGAAGCTCCTACAATGAGCAGTTCTTC. Translated: CASSLTGGGSSYNEQFF. Drawing the rest from reference TRBV7-3 and TRBJ2-1, the complete variable domain is GAGVSQTPSNKVTEKGKYVELRCDPISGHTALYWYRQSLGQGPEFLIYFQGTGAADDSGLPNDRFFAVRPEGSVSTLKIQRTERGDSAVYLCASSLTGGGSSYNEQFFGPGTRLTVL.

The CDR3 spells CASSDRRETQYF. The CDR3 region has the DNA TGTGCCAGTAGTGACAGGAGGGAGACCCAGTACTTC. This chain links TRBV19 with TRBJ2-5, with D possibly being TRBD1 (6 bases). The germline V gene encodes CDR1 LNHDA and CDR2 SQIVND (reference sequence). The CDR3 consists of 12 residues. Between the trimmed V and J ends, which lost 5 bases and 5 bases, there was a span of 9 bases.

The J gene is TRBJ2-7, the V gene TRBV27; perhaps TRBD2 as D (7 bases). This CDR3 spans 12 amino acids. The germline V gene encodes CDR1 MNHEY and CDR2 SMNVEV (reference sequence). Trimming left V 7 bases short and J 7 bases short, with 14 bases between. The CDR3 nucleotides are TGTGCCAGCAACCCTAGGGGGGGAGAGCAGTACTTC. It codes for CASNPRGGEQYF.

The chain employs TRBV6-6 and TRBJ2-2, with TRBD2 matching over 7 bases. The CDR3 is made up of 16 amino acids. In germline, CDR1 is MNHNY, CDR2 SVGAGI (reference sequence). With 7 bases clipped from V and 4 bases from J, the junction kept 12 bases outside the gene matches. The CDR3 DNA reads TGTGCCAGCACCCCGCGGGAGCGCTGGGTCACCGGGGAGCTGTTTTTT. Residues: CASTPRERWVTGELFF.

The chain carries TRBV21-1 and TRBJ2-7. TRBV21-1 is given as a pseudogene. The CDR3 has 12 residues. The CDR3 DNA follows: TGTGCCAGCAGCAGGATCCATTACGAGCAGTACTTC. This sequence encodes CASSRIHYEQYF.

The chain is built from TRBV7-2 and TRBJ2-5; 8 nucleotides line up with TRBD2. This CDR3 is built from 15 residues. The junction had 7 bases not matched to a gene; V was cut back by 2 bases and J by 5 bases. CDR1 is SGHTA and CDR2 is FQGNSA in the germline V gene. The CDR3 loop is CASSLWGTREETQYF. The CDR3, as DNA: TGTGCCAGCAGCTTATGGGGGACTAGGGAGGAGACCCAGTACTTC.

CDR3 sequence: CASSPWTGGNTEAFF. CDR3 DNA: TGTGCCAGCAGTCCCTGGACAGGGGGAAACACTGAAGCTTTCTTT. The chain has TRBV27 and TRBJ1-1; TRBD1 aligns across 10 bases. The CDR3 is made up of 15 amino acids. J gave up 2 bases and V 5 bases, and 5 bases lay outside the gene matches. CDR1 and CDR2 (germline): MNHEY, SMNVEV (reference sequence).

The chain recombines TRBV29-1 with TRBJ2-3, with 8 nucleotides matching TRBD1. In germline, CDR1 is SQVTM, CDR2 ANQGSEA. The CDR3 spans 13 residues. Germline trimming cut 6 bases from V and 1 base from J; bases unmatched to any gene: 3. In nucleotides, the CDR3 is TGCAGCGTGGACAGGGAAGGCACAGATACGCAGTATTTT. Protein product: CSVDREGTDTQYF.